These 31 T cell receptor beta chains share one sample of origin, sequenced in a study of blood T cell repertoires in COVID-19. TCRdb's table, derived via immunoSEQ multiplex PCR, lists solely in-frame clones and lacks some. The sample consists of around 110,000 clones, more than 80% of them appearing once. Sequenced material: peripheral blood. These receptors came from a man aged 40-49 years with acute or convalescent COVID-19.

This clone has at least ten counts. This chain uses TRBV7-9 with TRBJ2-1; tentative D call: TRBD1 (6 bases). The length of the CDR3 is 15 residues. V gave up 5 bases and J gave up 1 base, with 12 bases separating them. CDR1 SEHNR and CDR2 FQNEAQ come from the germline V gene (reference sequence). CDR3 coding DNA: TGTGCCAGCAGCCCGTGGACAGATTCCTACAATGAGCAGTTCTTC. Translation: CASSPWTDSYNEQFF. The variable domain in full, completed from reference TRBV7-9 and TRBJ2-1, reads DTGVSQNPRHKITKRGQNVTFRCDPISEHNRLYWYRQTLGQGPEFLTYFQNEAQLEKSRLLSDRFSAERPKGSFSTLEIQRTEQGDSAMYLCASSPWTDSYNEQFFGPGTRLTVL.

This chain uses TRBV5-4 with TRBJ1-4, with D unresolved. There are 14 residues in the CDR3. Trimming cost V 3 bases and J 0 bases, with 6 bases left between them. The V gene's germline CDR1 is SGHNT and CDR2 YYREEE (reference sequence). The CDR3 region has the DNA TGTGCCAGCAGCTCAGATTCAACTAATGAAAAACTGTTTTTT. Its translation is CASSSDSTNEKLFF.

The sample holds a few counts of this clone. The gene calls are TRBV5-6 and TRBJ1-5, with 10 nucleotides matching TRBD1. Per germline, CDR1 SGHDT and CDR2 YYEEEE. V lost 4 bases and J lost 7; bases outside the gene matches: 11. The CDR3 runs 16 residues. The CDR3 DNA reads as TGTGCCAGCAGCAGAACGACAGGGGGCGCGGGACAGCCCCAGCATTTT. Translating it yields CASSRTTGGAGQPQHF.

This clone was counted once. V and J are TRBV11-2 and TRBJ2-1, with 12 bases identical to TRBD2. The germline V gene has CDR1 SGHAT and CDR2 FQNNGV. V shed 3 bases, J shed 10 bases, and the junction held 10 bases outside the gene matches. The CDR3 runs to 16 residues. CDR3 coding DNA: TGTGCCAGCAGCTTGCTGGGGACTAGCGGGTCTGAAGAGCAGTTCTTC. Translated, it gives CASSLLGTSGSEEQFF. Together with reference TRBV11-2 and TRBJ2-1, the CDR3 gives the full variable domain: EAGVAQSPRYKIIEKRQSVAFWCNPISGHATLYWYQQILGQGPKLLIQFQNNGVVDDSQLPKDRFSAERLKGVDSTLKIQPAKLEDSAVYLCASSLLGTSGSEEQFFGPGTRLTVL.

The CDR3 spells CASSIPLPGGDTGELFF. The CDR3 nucleotides read TGTGCCAGTAGTATACCCCTCCCGGGAGGGGACACCGGGGAGCTGTTTTTT. The genes are TRBV19 and TRBJ2-2; 8 nucleotides align to TRBD2. The V gene's germline CDR1 is LNHDA and CDR2 SQIVND (reference sequence). The V segment lost 2 bases and the J segment 3 bases; nucleotides outside the gene matches: 8. The CDR3 runs 17 residues.

The rearrangement uses TRBV5-1 and TRBJ2-1, with 9 bases aligning to TRBD2. Germline CDR1 is SGHRS and CDR2 is YFSETQ. CDR3 length: 16 amino acids. J gave up 5 bases and V 0 bases, and 6 bases lay outside the gene matches. The chain's CDR3 is CASSLGVAGDHNEQFF. CDR3 nucleotides: TGCGCCAGCAGCTTGGGAGTAGCGGGGGACCACAATGAGCAGTTCTTC.

The rearrangement links TRBV6-1 to TRBJ2-7; possible D gene TRBD1, 5 bases. V was pared by 3 bases and J by 2 bases, with 8 bases between. Germline V lookup: CDR1 MNHNS, CDR2 SASEGT. The length of the CDR3 is 13 residues. The CDR3 sequence is CASSEGQPYEQYF. The CDR3 DNA sequence: TGTGCCAGCAGTGAGGGGCAGCCCTACGAGCAGTACTTC.

CDR3 coding DNA: TGTGCCACAGGATACACCTACGAGCAGTACTTC. Translation: CATGYTYEQYF. V gene TRBV6-5 combines with J gene TRBJ2-7; D unresolved. The CDR3 totals 11 residues. The V end was cut by 10 bases, the J end by 2 bases, with 9 bases between. CDR1 and CDR2 (germline): MNHEY, SVGAGI.

The chain employs TRBV6-1 and TRBJ1-6, with D maybe TRBD1 (6 bases). Germline CDR1 and CDR2: MNHNS and SASEGT. V was pared by 2 bases and J by 9 bases, with 14 bases between. This CDR3 spans 15 amino acids. Written as DNA, the CDR3 is TGTGCCAGCAGTGAAACAAAGACAGGCTTTTCACCCCTCCACTTT. Protein product: CASSETKTGFSPLHF.

The chain uses TRBV7-8 and TRBJ1-1; D is unclear. V lost 0 bases and J lost 1, with 12 bases in between. CDR1 is SGHVS and CDR2 is FQNEAQ in the germline V gene. The CDR3 is 16 amino acids. The chain's CDR3 is CASSLAYRRKNTEAFF. The DNA for the CDR3 is TGTGCCAGCAGCTTAGCTTACCGGAGGAAGAACACTGAAGCTTTCTTT.

The gene calls are TRBV12-5 and TRBJ2-3, with 8 bases aligning to TRBD2. CDR1 LGHNT and CDR2 FRNRAP come from the germline V gene. The trim removed 1 base at V and 5 bases at J, leaving 2 bases unmatched. CDR3 length: 14 amino acids. The CDR3 sequence: CASGLGGLEDTQYF. The CDR3 DNA follows: TGTGCTAGTGGTTTGGGGGGACTAGAAGATACGCAGTATTTT.

This chain connects TRBV5-1 to TRBJ1-2; D is possibly TRBD1 (5 bases). Trimming cost V 0 bases and J 2 bases, with 8 bases left between them. The CDR3 contains 14 residues. Looked up from germline, CDR1 is SGHRS and CDR2 is YFSETQ. CDR3 region: CASSLGQGNYGYTF. CDR3 nucleotides: TGCGCCAGCAGCTTGGGCCAGGGAAACTATGGCTACACCTTC.

The rearrangement joins TRBV30 to TRBJ1-2, with D possibly being TRBD1 (5 bases). Germline V lookup: CDR1 GTSNPN, CDR2 SVGIG (reference sequence). V was shortened by 7 bases and J by 5 bases, with 14 bases between the two germline ends. CDR3 length equals 12 residues. CDR3 DNA: TGTGCCTTGGACATTGCGGGGTATGGCTACACCTTC. Residues: CALDIAGYGYTF.

This clone was seen only a few times. The J gene is TRBJ2-2, the V gene TRBV15; a weak D match, TRBD2 (5 bases). The CDR3 is made up of 13 amino acids. The V end lost 6 bases, the J end lost 6 bases, and 11 bases lay between the germline ends. Germline loops: CDR1 LNHNV, CDR2 YYDKDF (reference sequence). This CDR3 reads CATRGERSGELFF. The CDR3 nucleotides read TGTGCCACCAGGGGAGAGCGGTCCGGGGAGCTGTTTTTT.

The gene calls are TRBV30 and TRBJ1-4; TRBD1 agrees at 8 bases. The ends lost 0 bases at V and 6 bases at J; junction bases unmatched: 0. Germline V gives CDR1 GTSNPN, CDR2 SVGIG (reference sequence). This CDR3 has 13 residues. CDR3 region: CAWSVQGDEKLFF. The CDR3 nucleotides are TGTGCCTGGAGTGTACAGGGGGATGAAAAACTGTTTTTT.

This CDR3 is CASSPDRDSRLEYF. The CDR3 nucleotides read TGTGCCAGCTCACCAGACCGGGACTCGAGACTCGAGTACTTC. The chain uses TRBV18 and TRBJ2-7; tentative D call: TRBD2 (6 bases). Germline CDR1 KGHSH, CDR2 LQKENI. Deletions cut 2 bases from V and 11 bases from J, with 19 bases between. CDR3 length: 14 residues. The full variable domain, its missing parts supplied by reference TRBV18 and TRBJ2-7, is NAGVMQNPRHLVRRRGQEARLRCSPMKGHSHVYWYRQLPEEGLKFMVYLQKENIIDESGMPKERFSAEFPKEGPSILRIQQVVRGDSAAYFCASSPDRDSRLEYFGPGTRLTVT.

V is TRBV5-4 and J is TRBJ2-5, with 9 bases matching TRBD2. V dropped 4 bases and J dropped 5; count of bases not matched to a gene: 9. Looked up from germline, CDR1 is SGHNT and CDR2 is YYREEE (reference sequence). The length of the CDR3 is 15 residues. CDR3 DNA: TGTGCCAGCAGCCCCTTAGGCGGGAGGGGTGAGACCCAGTACTTC. It translates to CASSPLGGRGETQYF. Looking up the rest from reference TRBV5-4 and TRBJ2-5 gives the full variable domain: ETGVTQSPTHLIKTRGQQVTLRCSSQSGHNTVSWYQQALGQGPQFIFQYYREEENGRGNFPPRFSGLQFPNYSSELNVNALELDDSALYLCASSPLGGRGETQYFGPGTRLLVL.

As regards this clone: A read error may produce the germline difference seen at one junction end. This chain connects TRBV7-9 to TRBJ1-1, with 7 positions matching TRBD1. The CDR3 totals 12 residues. Germline values: CDR1 SEHNR, CDR2 FQNEAQ (reference sequence). In DNA form, the CDR3 reads TGTGCCAGCAGCTTAGTGGGGACAGCCAAAGACTTT. This gives the protein CASSLVGTAKDF.

As to this clone: The same CDR3 also results from other DNA sequences found in this sample. The CDR3 here is CASSLGQENTEAFF. DNA of the CDR3: TGTGCCAGCAGCCTCGGACAGGAGAACACTGAAGCTTTCTTT. The rearrangement links TRBV3-1 (or the pseudogene TRBV3-2) to TRBJ1-1; 7 bases are a match to TRBD1. This CDR3 has 14 residues. Trimming at V came to 4 bases and at J to 1 base, leaving 3 bases not matched to a gene. Germline values: CDR1 LGHDT, CDR2 YNNKEL (reference sequence).

This CDR3 is CASSPPGQGNSPLHF. CDR3 bases: TGTGCCAGCAGCCCCCCGGGACAGGGGAATTCACCCCTCCACTTT. This rearrangement joins TRBV7-9 to TRBJ1-6; 10 bases fit TRBD1. The CDR3 runs 15 residues. Germline CDR1 and CDR2: SEHNR and FQNEAQ (reference sequence). V shed 5 bases, J shed 7 bases, and the junction held 5 bases outside the gene matches.

The J gene is TRBJ1-2, the V gene TRBV30, with D perhaps matching TRBD1 (5 bases). V lost 6 bases and J lost 6, with 17 bases in between. Germline CDR1 GTSNPN, CDR2 SVGIG (reference sequence). This CDR3 contains 13 residues. CDR3 nucleotide sequence: TGTGCCTGCCCCCGGGAGGGAGGGGATGGCTACACCTTC. Its translation: CACPREGGDGYTF. Complete variable domain (other parts from reference TRBV30 and TRBJ1-2): SQTIHQWPATLVQPVGSPLSLECTVEGTSNPNLYWYRQAAGRGLQLLFYSVGIGQISSEVPQNLSASRPQDRQFILSSKKLLLSDSGFYLCACPREGGDGYTFGSGTRLTVV.

The CDR3 loop reads CASCARTGIISYEQYF. Written as DNA, the CDR3 is TGTGCCAGCTGTGCGCGGACAGGTATTATCTCCTACGAGCAGTACTTC. The chain uses TRBV2 and TRBJ2-7, with TRBD1 identical over 7 bases. Germline trimming cut 8 bases from V and 0 bases from J; bases unmatched to any gene: 13. CDR1 is SNHLY, CDR2 FYNNEI, per germline. The CDR3 runs 16 residues.

The table lists this clone with a count of one. J is TRBJ2-1 and V is TRBV30, with no clear D. The length of the CDR3 is 15 residues. V lost 2 bases to trimming and J lost 0 bases, with 11 bases between them. The germline gives CDR1 GTSNPN, CDR2 SVGIG (reference sequence). CDR3 sequence (DNA): TGTGCCTGGAGTACCGGTCCTAGCTCCTACAATGAGCAGTTCTTC. It codes for CAWSTGPSSYNEQFF.

This chain uses TRBV7-6 with TRBJ1-3; the D gene is possibly TRBD1 (5 bases). Trimming removed 6 bases from V and 1 base from J, with 13 bases in between. The germline gives CDR1 SGHVS, CDR2 FNYEAQ. The CDR3 is 15 amino acids. CDR3 region: CASSSFKGSGNTIYF. Here the CDR3 DNA reads TGTGCCAGCAGTTCATTCAAGGGGTCTGGAAACACCATATATTTT.

The table lists this clone with many counts. The genes are TRBV5-1 and TRBJ2-1; unclear D gene. This CDR3 has 14 residues. Per germline, CDR1 SGHRS and CDR2 YFSETQ. Trimming removed 0 bases from V and 5 bases from J, with 9 bases in between. CDR3 coding DNA: TGCGCCAGCAGCTTGGCACCCAGAAACAATGAGCAGTTCTTC. This encodes CASSLAPRNNEQFF.

This clone was observed many times. V and J are TRBV6-1 and TRBJ1-1; 8 bases align to TRBD1. CDR3 length: 16 residues. The germline gives CDR1 MNHNS, CDR2 SASEGT. The J segment lost 0 bases and the V segment lost 4 bases, leaving 7 bases of the junction unmatched. CDR3 nucleotide sequence: TGTGCCAGCAGTGCCGGGACAGGATACATGAACACTGAAGCTTTCTTT. This translates into CASSAGTGYMNTEAFF.

This clone was detected once. The rearrangement joins TRBV5-6 to TRBJ2-7, with 11 bases fitting TRBD2. Per the germline V gene, CDR1 is SGHDT and CDR2 is YYEEEE. Losses at the gene ends were 5 bases for V and 5 bases for J; bases not matched to a gene: 12. There are 16 residues in the CDR3. The CDR3 protein is CASSIITSGGSHEQYF. For the CDR3, the DNA is TGTGCCAGCAGTATTATTACTAGCGGGGGTTCGCACGAGCAGTACTTC.

This chain links TRBV30 with TRBJ2-1, with TRBD1 identical over 7 bases. J was trimmed by 4 bases and V by 4 bases; bases with no gene match: 4. Germline CDR1 GTSNPN, CDR2 SVGIG (reference sequence). This CDR3 region has 13 residues. CDR3 bases: TGTGCCTGGAATCGGGACAGATACAATGAGCAGTTCTTC. Protein: CAWNRDRYNEQFF.

The chain links TRBV7-9 to TRBJ1-2; 12 bases agree with TRBD1. Germline V gene lookup returns CDR1 SEHNR and CDR2 FQNEAQ (reference sequence). V gave up 5 bases and J gave up 8 bases; unmatched junction bases: 9. The length of the CDR3 is 15 residues. For the CDR3, the DNA is TGTGCCAGCAGCGCACCGGGACAGGGGGCCAGGGGCTACACCTTC. It is translated as CASSAPGQGARGYTF.

The V gene is TRBV5-1, the J gene TRBJ2-6; D unclear. CDR1 and CDR2 (germline): SGHRS, YFSETQ. There are 13 residues in the CDR3. V was trimmed by 1 base and J by 4 bases, leaving 3 bases between them. The DNA of the CDR3 is TGCGCCAGCAGCTTGCAAGGGGCCAACGTCCTGACTTTC. It yields the protein CASSLQGANVLTF.

This chain links TRBV7-2 with TRBJ2-7; D is ambiguous. The CDR3 contains 11 residues. The V and J ends lost 2 bases and 5 bases respectively, with 4 bases between them. Germline CDR1 SGHTA, CDR2 FQGNSA. Here the CDR3 reads CASSLYDEQYF. CDR3 DNA sequence: TGTGCCAGCAGCTTATATGACGAGCAGTACTTC. The variable domain in full, with the rest retrieved from reference TRBV7-2 and TRBJ2-7, is GAGVSQSPSNKVTEKGKDVELRCDPISGHTALYWYRQSLGQGLEFLIYFQGNSAPDKSGLPSDRFSAERTGGSVSTLTIQRTQQEDSAVYLCASSLYDEQYFGPGTRLTVT.